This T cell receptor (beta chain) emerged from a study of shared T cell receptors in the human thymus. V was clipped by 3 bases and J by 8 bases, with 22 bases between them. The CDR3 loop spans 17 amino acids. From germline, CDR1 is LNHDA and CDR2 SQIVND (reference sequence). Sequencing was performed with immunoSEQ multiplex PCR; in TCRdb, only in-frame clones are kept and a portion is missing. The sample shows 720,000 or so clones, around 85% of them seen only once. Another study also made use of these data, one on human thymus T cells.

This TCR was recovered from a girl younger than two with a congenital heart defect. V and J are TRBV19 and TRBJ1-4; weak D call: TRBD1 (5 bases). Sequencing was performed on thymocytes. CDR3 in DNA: TGTGCCAGTAGTATGTTTCATCCGGGGGGAGAAAAGGAAAAACTGTTTTTT. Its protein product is CASSMFHPGGEKEKLFF.